Listed below are T cell receptor beta chains from one sample, sequenced in a study of blood T cell repertoires in COVID-19. Profiling relied on immunoSEQ multiplex PCR, and the TCRdb table lists in-frame clones only, not all of them. Of 160,000 or so clones listed, approximately 88% are singletons. Sequencing was done on a sample of peripheral blood. The receptor set was obtained from a man aged 55 to 70 with acute or convalescent COVID-19. The CDR3 runs from the conserved cysteine through the conserved F or W.

cdr3_length v_call cdr3_aa
11 TRBV19 CASCLNTEAFF
16 TRBV18 CASSPGQLSTNEKLFF
19 TRBV21-1 CASSKQGYGLQGLRTEAFF
14 TRBV6-4 CASSRDSGANVLTF
16 TRBV11-2 CASSWVLDRGGNTIYF
17 TRBV6-1 CASSVGQGAGTSYEQYF
12 TRBV20-1 CSASLSGVGYTF
15 TRBV24-1 CATSDPQGPKETQYF
13 TRBV19 CASSKGQQETQYF
11 TRBV5-1 CASSFLDTQYF
14 TRBV27 CASSLKGIGYGYTF
14 TRBV20-1 CSASFQGGRNEQFF
13 TRBV5-6 CASSLRVTYEQYF
13 TRBV2 CASSGAVSAGYTF
16 TRBV5-4 CASSLGQGGSYNEQFF
15 TRBV7-2 CASSPQAGMNTEAFF
15 TRBV4-1 CASQGASGGRDTQYF
14 TRBV18 CASSLQRSGNTIYF
15 TRBV14 CASSQPDRVPSEQYF
19 TRBV11-2 CASSFPRPGTEKATYEQYF
12 TRBV2 CASRGDSYGYTF
16 TRBV5-6 CASSPGQGAAGNTIYF
15 TRBV5-1 CASSLGGTNYNEQFF
13 TRBV5-1 CASSPDRGRGYTF
15 TRBV7-9 CASSYPRTSFETQYF
16 TRBV18 CASSRQGNVAKNIQYF
13 TRBV6-5 CASSPRGSYEQYF
13 TRBV14 CASSRNQGEKLFF
13 TRBV10-1 CASSDNRGWEQYF
14 TRBV7-9 CASSARGKNTEAFF
16 TRBV2 CASPSLGRGPRDTQYF
12 TRBV24-1 CATSDSGDTQYF
16 TRBV11-1 CASSSRQVPSTDTQYF
15 TRBV6-5 CASRKRQGVGEKLFF
13 TRBV6-5 CASGSAGGALVIF
17 TRBV7-8 CASSLGQGIRGNQPQHF
14 TRBV19 CASRTSPGLGRAFF
14 TRBV5-1 CASGETGPGEGYTF
16 TRBV21-1 CASRSPGTGDYYGYTF
18 TRBV18 CASSPPNSGGTRYNEQFF
15 TRBV6-5 CASSYQGGLFGGYTF
15 TRBV6-5 CASSTGYGGTDTQYF
14 TRBV5-1 CASSLEMGRDGYTF
16 TRBV25-1 CASSDSSGTARQKLFF
15 TRBV3-1/TRBV3-2 CASSQEGTGNYGYTF